The 30 T cell receptor beta chains presented below share a single source sample, sequenced in a study of blood T cell repertoires in COVID-19. Sequencing was performed with immunoSEQ multiplex PCR; in TCRdb, only in-frame clones are kept and a portion is missing. The sample lists 400,000 or so clones, approximately 89% occurring once. The sample comprised PBMCs or T cells enriched from blood (not recorded which). All receptors derive from a middle-aged man in a cohort exposed to, infected with or recovered from COVID-19 (not recorded which).

The chain recombines TRBV5-1 with TRBJ2-2; 7 nucleotides match TRBD1. CDR3 length equals 15 residues. Germline loops: CDR1 SGHRS, CDR2 YFSETQ. V trimming: 4 bases; J trimming: 4 bases; junction bases outside the gene matches: 7. The CDR3: CASSQAQGFTGELFF. The CDR3 DNA follows: TGCGCCAGCAGCCAGGCACAGGGGTTCACCGGGGAGCTGTTTTTT. The variable domain in full, with the rest retrieved from reference TRBV5-1 and TRBJ2-2, is KAGVTQTPRYLIKTRGQQVTLSCSPISGHRSVSWYQQTPGQGLQFLFEYFSETQRNKGNFPGRFSGRQFSNSRSEMNVSTLELGDSALYLCASSQAQGFTGELFFGEGSRLTVL.

The V and J genes are TRBV14 and TRBJ2-4; weak D call: TRBD1 (6 bases). V dropped 3 bases and J dropped 4 bases, with 10 bases sitting between them. From germline, CDR1 is SGHDN and CDR2 FVKESK. This CDR3 comprises 14 residues. The CDR3 DNA follows: TGTGCCAGCAGCCAGAGGACAGCGAAAAACATTCAGTACTTC. Its translation is CASSQRTAKNIQYF.

V gene TRBV7-8 combines with J gene TRBJ2-1, with TRBD2 matching over 8 bases. The length of the CDR3 is 14 residues. Trimming cost V 3 bases and J 5 bases; bases outside gene matches: 3. Germline assignment: CDR1 SGHVS and CDR2 FQNEAQ. For the CDR3, the DNA is TGTGCCAGCAGCTTGACTAGCGTCAACAATGAGCAGTTCTTC. Residues: CASSLTSVNNEQFF.

The V and J genes are TRBV9 and TRBJ2-7, with D possibly being TRBD1 (6 bases). V lost 4 bases and J 3 bases, leaving 20 bases between the germline ends. Germline V lookup: CDR1 SGDLS, CDR2 YYNGEE. The CDR3 is 16 amino acids. The CDR3, as DNA: TGTGCCAGCAGCCTCGGAGGACAGACTTCTCTCTACGAGCAGTACTTC. This gives the protein CASSLGGQTSLYEQYF.

The chain employs TRBV7-8 and TRBJ2-3; TRBD1 is a possible D gene (5 bases). Trimming shortened V by 1 base and J by 5 bases, and 22 bases separated the two germline ends. Germline CDR1 is SGHVS and CDR2 is FQNEAQ. This CDR3 is built from 18 residues. CDR3 nucleotides: TGTGCCAGCAGCTTAGGGGGCCGGGCAGCCGTCATCCAAGATACGCAGTATTTT. This translates into CASSLGGRAAVIQDTQYF.

The V call is TRBV6-6, the J call TRBJ2-7, with D possibly matching TRBD1 (5 bases). This CDR3 region has 12 residues. Germline V CDR1 and CDR2: MNHNY, SVGAGI (reference sequence). The ends were cut back, 7 bases at V and 2 bases at J, with 9 bases in the middle. The CDR3 sequence: CASIGAAYEQYF. The CDR3 DNA sequence: TGTGCCAGCATTGGGGCGGCCTACGAGCAGTACTTC.

The DNA of the CDR3 is TGCGCCAGCAGCGAACTAGCGGGAAGGGGTTATGAGCAGTTCTTC. Translating gives CASSELAGRGYEQFF. The chain couples TRBV5-1 to TRBJ2-1; 10 nucleotides agree with TRBD2. Germline-derived CDR1 and CDR2 are SGHRS and YFSETQ. With V trimmed by 4 bases and J by 8 bases, 9 bases remained unmatched. The CDR3 sequence is 15 residues long.

The rearrangement uses TRBV7-9 and TRBJ1-1; 9 bases are a match to TRBD1. Germline CDR1 and CDR2: SEHNR and FQNEAQ (reference sequence). After removal of 10 bases from V and 3 bases from J, the junction contained 9 bases not matched to a gene. The CDR3 sequence is 14 residues long. CDR3 sequence (DNA): TGTGCCACCCACAGGGGGCTTTCGGACACTGAAGCTTTCTTT. This sequence encodes CATHRGLSDTEAFF.

The chain is built from TRBV19 and TRBJ1-5; TRBD1 is a possible D gene (5 bases). Deletions cut 3 bases from V and 5 bases from J, with 8 bases between. This CDR3 contains 13 residues. In germline, CDR1 is LNHDA, CDR2 SQIVND (reference sequence). CDR3 DNA: TGTGCCAGTAGTATCGACAGATATCAGCCCCAGCATTTT. As protein: CASSIDRYQPQHF.

The rearrangement links TRBV6-2 or TRBV6-3 to TRBJ2-7; no definite D call. Deletions cut 2 bases from V and 0 bases from J, with 8 bases between. This CDR3 is 14 amino acids long. Germline-derived CDR1 and CDR2 are MNHEY and SVGEGT. In nucleotides, the CDR3 is TGTGCCAGCAGTTACACAGAAAACTCCTACGAGCAGTACTTC. It codes for CASSYTENSYEQYF.

This sequence joins TRBV3-1 (or the pseudogene TRBV3-2) and TRBJ1-3, with no clear D. Trimming pared 3 bases from V and 3 bases from J, leaving 9 bases between. Germline lookup yields CDR1 LGHDT and CDR2 YNNKEL (reference sequence). The CDR3 has 14 residues. In DNA form, the CDR3 reads TGTGCCAGCAGCCAGCAGGCTTTTGGAAACACCATATATTTT. Residues: CASSQQAFGNTIYF.

This chain joins TRBV12-5 and TRBJ1-4, with D tentatively TRBD1 (5 bases). The V and J ends lost 2 bases and 6 bases respectively, with 16 bases between them. CDR3 length: 16 residues. The germline gives CDR1 LGHNT, CDR2 FRNRAP. CDR3 amino acids: CASGLHYGTRDEKLFF. The CDR3 region has the DNA TGTGCTAGTGGTTTGCACTACGGGACTCGGGATGAAAAACTGTTTTTT.

This sequence joins TRBV7-8 and TRBJ1-5; 9 bases align to TRBD1. Unmatched junction bases numbered 6, after V lost 2 bases and J lost 4 bases. CDR3 length equals 16 residues. CDR1 and CDR2 from the germline V gene are SGHVS and FQNEAQ. As DNA, the CDR3 is TGTGCCAGCAGCTTAACCGGGACAGGGAAAAATCAGCCCCAGCATTTT. Its protein product is CASSLTGTGKNQPQHF.

Only one count was recorded for this clone. This chain joins TRBV18 and TRBJ2-2, with TRBD2 matching 7 bases. CDR1 is KGHSH, CDR2 LQKENI, per germline. V trimming: 3 bases; J trimming: 5 bases; junction bases outside the gene matches: 6. The CDR3 runs to 15 residues. The CDR3: CASSPGGSGTGELFF. CDR3 DNA: TGTGCCAGCTCACCCGGGGGGAGCGGAACCGGGGAGCTGTTTTTT.

The genes are TRBV18 and TRBJ1-6; D uncertain. Germline loops: CDR1 KGHSH, CDR2 LQKENI. V was pared by 5 bases and J by 5 bases, with 7 bases between. The CDR3 length is 13 residues. This CDR3 reads CASSSVDNSPLHF. The CDR3 DNA reads as TGTGCCAGCTCAAGTGTAGATAATTCACCCCTCCACTTT.

This rearrangement joins TRBV24-1 to TRBJ2-3; 11 nucleotides align to TRBD2. After removal of 3 bases from V and 14 bases from J, the junction contained 9 bases not matched to a gene. Germline loops: CDR1 KGHDR, CDR2 SFDVKD. The CDR3 runs 14 residues. This CDR3 reads CATSDTTSGSFRYF. The CDR3 nucleotides read TGTGCCACCAGTGATACAACTAGCGGGAGTTTTCGGTATTTT.

This chain links TRBV2 with TRBJ2-2; possibly TRBD2 for D (5 bases). CDR1 is SNHLY, CDR2 FYNNEI, per germline. The CDR3 sequence is 16 residues long. The V end lost 7 bases, the J end lost 4 bases, and 19 bases lay between the germline ends. The CDR3 loop reads CASISGPVGATGELFF. The CDR3 nucleotides are TGTGCCAGCATCAGCGGTCCTGTGGGAGCCACCGGGGAGCTGTTTTTT.

The V and J genes are TRBV3-1 (or the pseudogene TRBV3-2) and TRBJ1-2, with no clear D. The CDR3 runs 12 residues. V was trimmed by 1 base and J by 8 bases, leaving 8 bases between them. Germline V gives CDR1 LGHDT, CDR2 YNNKEL (reference sequence). CDR3 sequence: CASSQGGVGYTF. CDR3 DNA: TGTGCCAGCAGCCAAGGCGGTGTGGGCTACACCTTC.

In DNA, the CDR3 is TGTGCCAGCAGTGAAGCGCGGGACAGCAATGAAAAACTGTTTTTT. Translation gives CASSEARDSNEKLFF. This rearrangement joins TRBV25-1 to TRBJ1-4, with 7 positions matching TRBD1. This CDR3 is built from 15 residues. J gave up 5 bases and V 2 bases, and 5 bases lay outside the gene matches. CDR1 and CDR2 from the germline V gene are MGHDK and SYGVNS.

The chain combines TRBV30 with TRBJ1-2, with TRBD1 matching 10 bases. The trim removed 2 bases at V and 7 bases at J, leaving 7 bases unmatched. This CDR3 is 14 amino acids long. Germline CDR1 and CDR2: GTSNPN and SVGIG (reference sequence). The CDR3 sequence: CAWSMDRGSFGYTF. CDR3 DNA sequence: TGTGCCTGGAGTATGGACAGGGGGTCGTTTGGCTACACCTTC.

J is TRBJ2-6 and V is TRBV18; the D is unclear. Germline assignment: CDR1 KGHSH and CDR2 LQKENI. V gave up 3 bases and J gave up 3 bases, with 15 bases separating them. The CDR3 is 17 residues long. In DNA, the CDR3 is TGTGCCAGCTCACCTTTCTTAACTATAGATGGGGCCAACGTCCTGACTTTC. Amino acid sequence: CASSPFLTIDGANVLTF.

This clone has just a few counts. The genes are TRBV28 and TRBJ1-2; 8 nucleotides match TRBD1. With V trimmed by 4 bases and J by 7 bases, 8 bases remained unmatched. The CDR3 contains 14 residues. Germline V gives CDR1 MDHEN, CDR2 SYDVKM. CDR3 nucleotide sequence: TGTGCCAGCAGTTCCCTCCGGACAGGGATTGGCTACACCTTC. Translating it yields CASSSLRTGIGYTF.

This chain joins TRBV7-9 and TRBJ2-2; 14 bases are a match to TRBD2. The CDR3 covers 19 residues. The germline V gene encodes CDR1 SEHNR and CDR2 FQNEAQ (reference sequence). With V trimmed by 5 bases and J by 5 bases, 13 bases remained unmatched. The CDR3 DNA is TGTGCCAGCAGCAGTCGGGGGACTAGCGGGAGATCGGATACCGGGGAGCTGTTTTTT. It codes for CASSSRGTSGRSDTGELFF.

This chain connects TRBV5-5 to TRBJ2-7, with D perhaps matching TRBD2 (6 bases). Trimming took 1 base from V and 2 from J, leaving 7 bases between them. Per the germline V gene, CDR1 is SGHKS and CDR2 is YYEKEE (reference sequence). The CDR3 length is 13 residues. The CDR3 nucleotides are TGTGCCAGCAGCTTGACTAGCCCCTACGAGCAGTACTTC. It translates to CASSLTSPYEQYF.

Regarding this clone: Other DNA sequences in the same sample also yield this CDR3. V is TRBV5-1 and J is TRBJ2-1, with 10 bases identical to TRBD2. Germline V gene lookup returns CDR1 SGHRS and CDR2 YFSETQ. The CDR3 contains 16 residues. Unmatched junction bases numbered 3, after V lost 0 bases and J lost 3 bases. CDR3 region: CASSLGPSGSYNEQFF. The CDR3 coding sequence is TGCGCCAGCAGCTTGGGACCTAGCGGGAGCTACAATGAGCAGTTCTTC.

The chain joins TRBV28 to TRBJ2-2; 8 bases match TRBD2. There are 15 residues in the CDR3. In germline, CDR1 is MDHEN, CDR2 SYDVKM. Trimming removed 8 bases from V and 6 bases from J; junction bases left unmatched: 11. CDR3 nucleotides: TGTGCCAGCGCCTTACCGGGACTAGATCCCGGGGAGCTGTTTTTT. This codes for CASALPGLDPGELFF.

This chain uses TRBV6-5 with TRBJ1-5, with D maybe TRBD1 (6 bases). Trimming stripped 6 bases from V and 2 bases from J, with 11 bases between. The CDR3 has 14 residues. Looked up from germline, CDR1 is MNHEY and CDR2 is SVGAGI. The CDR3: CASRPPGGNQPQHF. DNA of the CDR3: TGTGCCAGCAGGCCCCCAGGGGGCAATCAGCCCCAGCATTTT.

The chain couples TRBV28 to TRBJ1-2; 10 nucleotides line up with TRBD1. The CDR3 length is 12 residues. Trimming removed 7 bases from V and 10 bases from J; junction bases left unmatched: 6. CDR1 and CDR2 from the germline V gene are MDHEN and SYDVKM. CDR3 residues: CASTGQGKDYTF. CDR3 sequence (DNA): TGTGCCAGCACGGGACAGGGGAAGGACTACACCTTC.

This clone was seen more than once but under ten times. The CDR3 loop reads CASSAAAGTGLRGNTIYF. The CDR3, as DNA: TGCGCCAGCAGCGCCGCCGCCGGGACAGGGCTTAGGGGAAACACCATATATTTT. The J gene is TRBJ1-3, the V gene TRBV5-1; 9 nucleotides match TRBD1. The CDR3 has 18 amino acids. V was clipped by 4 bases and J by 4 bases; unmatched bases: 15. CDR1 SGHRS and CDR2 YFSETQ come from the germline V gene.

The DNA for the CDR3 is TGTGCCAGCAGCTTGGCGGGGACAGGAACCCAGCATTTT. This sequence encodes CASSLAGTGTQHF. The J gene is TRBJ1-5, the V gene TRBV5-5, with 8 nucleotides matching TRBD1. Germline V gene data show CDR1 as SGHKS and CDR2 as YYEKEE (reference sequence). The trim removed 0 bases at V and 11 bases at J, leaving 4 bases unmatched. This CDR3 is built from 13 residues.